This T cell receptor beta chain was sequenced for a study of blood T cells in healthy people across ages. V lost 5 bases to trimming and J lost 8 bases, with 19 bases between them. This CDR3 spans 15 amino acids. Germline values: CDR1 SEHNR, CDR2 FQNEAQ (reference sequence). Study-level results: Unsorted PBMCs ruled out conclusive naive versus antigen-experienced comparison. TCR beta diversity, measured per million T cells, fell in a roughly linear way with age.

A sample-barcoded 5' primer and a J-beta primer mix were used in a second PCR of about 6 to 11 cycles. A tag from a template-switch adaptor with 12 random nucleotides marked each cDNA molecule. TCRdb reprocessed the 5' RACE reads via MiXCR and lists one record per CDR3 protein. The sample carries approximately 680,000 distinct CDR3 sequences, about a third recorded once. Peripheral blood from each donor was collected in a volume of approximately 10 milliliters. This clonotype was observed at least ten times. Its antigen is not known. Sequences were obtained from blood. The TCR sequence derives from a woman older than 75 in good health. The gene calls are TRBV7-9 and TRBJ2-1; D might be TRBD1 (6 bases). CDR3 loop: CASSEGGLQGYEQFF. The CDR3 DNA follows: TGTGCCAGCAGCGAAGGAGGATTACAGGGTTATGAGCAGTTCTTC. The full variable domain, with the rest looked up from reference TRBV7-9 and TRBJ2-1, is DTGVSQNPRHKITKRGQNVTFRCDPISEHNRLYWYRQTLGQGPEFLTYFQNEAQLEKSRLLSDRFSAERPKGSFSTLEIQRTEQGDSAMYLCASSEGGLQGYEQFFGPGTRLTVL.